This T cell receptor beta chain was observed in a study of blood T cell repertoires in COVID-19. Study details: COVID-19 samples from acute and convalescent phases originated in the United States, Italy and Spain.

Per the germline V gene, CDR1 is SGHAT and CDR2 is FQNNGV. This CDR3 has 17 residues. Between the trimmed V and J ends, which lost 1 base and 5 bases, there was a span of 20 bases. Source study methods: For nucleated cells, counts were estimated from reference gene primer amplification. Produced via immunoSEQ multiplex PCR; TCRdb's table is partial and in-frame only. The DNA was the basis for D and trimming; V, J and clone size are from that table. The sample includes over 600,000 clones, 90% seen only once; the top ten take roughly 0.25%. This clonotype was sampled from a woman younger than 35 with acute or convalescent COVID-19. The genes are TRBV11-2 and TRBJ2-5; D may match TRBD1 or TRBD2 (9 bases each). The sequencing input was peripheral blood. CDR3 nucleotide sequence: TGTGCCAGCAGCTTAGGGACAGGGGTGAGCGGGGGGGAGACCCAGTACTTC. Its translation: CASSLGTGVSGGETQYF.